The entry below describes one T cell receptor beta chain. This clone's antigen is unknown. No qualities accompany the bases; no much larger clone lies one base away. CDR1 MNHEY and CDR2 SVGAGI are derived from the germline V gene. The CDR3 runs 11 amino acids, cysteine and phenylalanine included. Only CDR3 DNA remains: 33 bases, in frame from the first base. V is cut by 4 bases and J by 6 bases, and the space between the germline ends is 5 bases. This record belongs to a study of blood T cell repertoires in COVID-19 (dated by TCRdb to 2018 to 2020). General notes on the study: Collaborator samples came from the United States, Italy and Spain and covered acute and convalescent phases of COVID-19. The repertoires were released in a freely available public database intended as a resource for research on the immune response to SARS-CoV-2. Deeply sampled blood TCRbeta repertoires from subjects exposed to, actively infected with, or recovered from COVID-19 were included in the dataset. The samples were drawn from two sources: the first 160 participants of the ongoing ImmuneRACE study, and 1,000 to 1,500 subjects contributed by 6 global collaborators. The prospective study material was composed of cDNA or gDNA derived from T cells, B-cell-depleted T cells, or PBMCs. The sample metadata nearly always contained a de-identified subject ID, COVID-19 status, age in years and sex. Where HLA class I and class II types were available, the types were taken from metadata supplied by the sample provider, not from assay-based typing.

TCRbeta CDR3 regions were amplified from genomic DNA using the immunoSEQ Assay, a bias-controlled multiplex PCR. Processing in the source paper ran as follows. Within the assay, amplification of reference gene primers was used to estimate how many nucleated cells each sample contained. To quantify the absolute abundance of each unique TCRbeta CDR3 rearrangement, sequence reads were collapsed and filtered. For each sample, productive Simpson clonality was calculated as the square root of Simpson's diversity index over productive rearrangements. TCRdb obtained this table from immuneACCESS and retained in-frame rearrangements with V and J assigned. These tables miss some clones; where compared with another copy, unresolved V genes account for less than half of the shortfall, and the remainder is unexplained. Clone size and V and J calls were adopted from that table, with D and trimming inferred from the DNA. This sample gives 190,000 or so clones in total; about 87% of them show up just once. The ten largest clonotypes hold 4% of the sample.

Overall study outcomes, separate from this receptor: The amount of clinical and demographic metadata varied by source and participant and was provided uncurated.

Each collaborating institution followed its own protocols to collect whole blood in K2EDTA tubes. For TCRbeta analysis, collaborators shipped samples in one of three forms: frozen whole blood, isolated PBMCs, or DNA extracted from either of those sample types. The sequence is built from TRBV6-5 and TRBJ2-3, with the D gene call left open. Specimen: peripheral blood. This TCR was recovered from a woman aged 25-40 years with acute or convalescent COVID-19. The CDR3 region: CASSWADTQYF. The nucleotide sequence reads as follows: TGTGCCAGCAGTTGGGCGGATACGCAGTATTTT.